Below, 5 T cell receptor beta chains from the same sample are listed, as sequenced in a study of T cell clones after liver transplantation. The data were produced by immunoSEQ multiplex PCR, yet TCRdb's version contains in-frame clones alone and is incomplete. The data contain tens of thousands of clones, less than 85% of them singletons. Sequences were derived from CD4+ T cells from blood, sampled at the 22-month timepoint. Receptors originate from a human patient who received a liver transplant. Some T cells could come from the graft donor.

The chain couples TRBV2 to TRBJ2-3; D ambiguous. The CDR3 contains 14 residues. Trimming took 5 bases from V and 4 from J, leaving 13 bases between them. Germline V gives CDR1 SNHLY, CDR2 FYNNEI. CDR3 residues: CASSHLTWADTQYF. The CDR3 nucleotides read TGTGCCAGCAGTCATCTTACGTGGGCAGATACGCAGTATTTT.

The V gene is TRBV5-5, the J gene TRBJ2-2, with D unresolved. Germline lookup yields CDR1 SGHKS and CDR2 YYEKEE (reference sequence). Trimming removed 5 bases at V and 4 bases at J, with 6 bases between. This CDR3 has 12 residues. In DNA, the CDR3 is TGTGCCAGCAGACGGAGCACCGGGGAGCTGTTTTTT. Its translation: CASRRSTGELFF.

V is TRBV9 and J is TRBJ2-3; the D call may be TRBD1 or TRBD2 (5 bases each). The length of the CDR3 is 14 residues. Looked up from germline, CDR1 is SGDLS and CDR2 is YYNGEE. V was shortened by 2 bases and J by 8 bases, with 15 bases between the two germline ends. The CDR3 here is CASSVNQGGGTQYF. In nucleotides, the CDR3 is TGTGCCAGCAGCGTCAACCAGGGTGGGGGTACGCAGTATTTT. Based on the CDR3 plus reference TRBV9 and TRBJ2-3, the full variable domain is DSGVTQTPKHLITATGQRVTLRCSPRSGDLSVYWYQQSLDQGLQFLIQYYNGEERAKGNILERFSAQQFPDLHSELNLSSLELGDSALYFCASSVNQGGGTQYFGPGTRLTVL.

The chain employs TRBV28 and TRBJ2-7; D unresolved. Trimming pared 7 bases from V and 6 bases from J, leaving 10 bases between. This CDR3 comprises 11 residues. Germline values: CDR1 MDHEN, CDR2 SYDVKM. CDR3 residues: CASTAAAEQYF. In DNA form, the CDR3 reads TGTGCCAGCACCGCGGCAGCCGAGCAGTACTTC.

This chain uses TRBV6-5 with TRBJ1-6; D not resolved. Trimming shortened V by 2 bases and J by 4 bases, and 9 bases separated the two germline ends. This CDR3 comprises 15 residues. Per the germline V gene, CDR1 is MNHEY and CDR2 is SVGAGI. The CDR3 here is CASSYRTDYNSPLHF. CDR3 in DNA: TGTGCCAGCAGTTACCGGACGGATTATAATTCACCCCTCCACTTT.